Below are 21 T cell receptor beta chains sequenced from a single sample in a study of T-cell reconstitution after alpha-beta-depleted transplantation in children. TCRbeta library construction was performed incorporating unique molecular identifiers. TCRdb analysed the PCR reads with MiXCR anew, one entry per CDR3 protein. The data contain about 290,000 distinct CDR3 sequences, around a tenth of them singletons. Sequences were derived from PBMCs, sampled before TCRalphabeta/CD19-depleted stem cell transplant. These receptor sequences come from a boy younger than two with acute myeloid leukemia, due to receive a stem cell transplant.

The CDR3 loop reads CASSLGRGTGQRDSYEQYF. In DNA form, the CDR3 reads TGTGCCAGCAGCTTAGGTCGGGGGACAGGCCAAAGGGACTCCTACGAGCAGTACTTC. The chain recombines TRBV11-3 with TRBJ2-7; 8 positions agree with TRBD1. J was trimmed by 0 bases and V by 1 base; bases with no gene match: 14. CDR3 length: 19 residues. The germline CDR1 and CDR2 sequences are SGHNT and YENEEA. The full variable domain, with the rest looked up from reference TRBV11-3 and TRBJ2-7, is EAGVVQSPRYKIIEKKQPVAFWCNPISGHNTLYWYLQNLGQGPELLIRYENEEAVDDSQLPKDRFSAERLKGVDSTLKIQPAELGDSAVYLCASSLGRGTGQRDSYEQYFGPGTRLTVT.

This clonotype has a count of ten or more. The gene calls are TRBV10-3 and TRBJ2-7, with D unresolved. Trimming took off 3 bases at V and 0 bases at J, with 9 bases between the two ends. The CDR3 sequence is 14 residues long. The germline gives CDR1 ENHRY, CDR2 SYGVKD. CDR3 sequence reads: CAISDPTTSYEQYF. DNA for the CDR3: TGTGCCATCAGTGATCCGACCACCTCCTACGAGCAGTACTTC.

This clonotype was seen ten or more times. The rearrangement joins TRBV28 to TRBJ1-6; D unresolved. The germline V gene has CDR1 MDHEN and CDR2 SYDVKM. The CDR3 extends over 17 amino acids. V lost 2 bases, J lost 0 bases, and 11 bases lay in between. This CDR3 is CASSLGPSSSYNSPLHF. CDR3 DNA: TGTGCCAGCAGTTTAGGACCTAGCAGCTCCTATAATTCACCCCTCCACTTT.

This clonotype was counted at least ten times. The chain recombines TRBV6-5 with TRBJ1-2; no clear D gene. Germline CDR1 and CDR2: MNHEY and SVGAGI. Trimming pared 3 bases from V and 2 bases from J, leaving 13 bases between. The CDR3 totals 15 residues. CDR3 coding DNA: TGTGCCAGCAGTTATTTGAAGGGCGCCAACTATGGCTACACCTTC. It codes for CASSYLKGANYGYTF.

For this clonotype: A much larger clone lies a single base off, so this may be a read error. The V and J genes are TRBV20-1 and TRBJ2-1; tentative D call: TRBD2 (5 bases). This CDR3 has 11 residues. V was pared by 8 bases and J by 7 bases, with 12 bases between. Looked up from germline, CDR1 is DFQATT and CDR2 is SNEGSKA (reference sequence). The CDR3 region is CSSGGTNEQFF. CDR3 DNA sequence: TGCAGTTCCGGAGGAACGAATGAGCAGTTCTTC.

This clonotype came up many times. The chain combines TRBV5-6 with TRBJ1-6; 10 nucleotides line up with TRBD1. CDR3 size: 15 residues. The ends lost 5 bases at V and 7 bases at J; junction bases unmatched: 6. Germline V gene data show CDR1 as SGHDT and CDR2 as YYEEEE. In DNA, the CDR3 is TGTGCCAGCAGTCCCGGGACAGGGGCCAATTCACCCCTCCACTTT. It is translated as CASSPGTGANSPLHF.

This clonotype came up many times. The chain links TRBV28 to TRBJ2-7; either TRBD1 or TRBD2 may fit D (5 bases each). Germline CDR1 is MDHEN and CDR2 is SYDVKM. The CDR3 runs to 13 residues. V shed 2 bases and J shed 2 bases, with 7 bases lying between them. CDR3 nucleotides: TGTGCCAGCAGTTTAGGGGGTCCCTACGAGCAGTACTTC. Residues: CASSLGGPYEQYF.

This clonotype was found many times. The chain links TRBV10-3 to TRBJ2-5; 8 bases are a match to TRBD1. Germline trimming cut 3 bases from V and 5 bases from J; bases unmatched to any gene: 5. The CDR3 sequence is 14 residues long. Per the germline V gene, CDR1 is ENHRY and CDR2 is SYGVKD. CDR3 nucleotides: TGTGCCATCAGTGACGGACAGGGTAGGGAGACCCAGTACTTC. Translated, it gives CAISDGQGRETQYF.

This clonotype occurred many times. The chain employs TRBV4-1 and TRBJ2-2; no firm D call. CDR3 size: 13 residues. Trimming shortened V by 4 bases and J by 1 base, and 4 bases separated the two germline ends. In germline, CDR1 is MGHRA, CDR2 YSYEKL. The CDR3 here is CASSPWNTGELFF. CDR3 bases: TGCGCCAGCAGCCCCTGGAACACCGGGGAGCTGTTTTTT.

The table lists this clonotype with a few counts. This chain links TRBV11-3 with TRBJ2-1; D unclear. The ends were cut back, 1 base at V and 7 bases at J, with 17 bases in the middle. Germline V CDR1 and CDR2: SGHNT, YENEEA. CDR3 length equals 16 residues. DNA for the CDR3: TGTGCCAGCAGCTTAGGTTCGGGTAGGCCTTGGAATGAGCAGTTCTTC. Protein sequence: CASSLGSGRPWNEQFF. Together with reference TRBV11-3 and TRBJ2-1, the CDR3 gives the full variable domain: EAGVVQSPRYKIIEKKQPVAFWCNPISGHNTLYWYLQNLGQGPELLIRYENEEAVDDSQLPKDRFSAERLKGVDSTLKIQPAELGDSAVYLCASSLGSGRPWNEQFFGPGTRLTVL.

This clonotype was detected ten times or more. The chain recombines TRBV7-9 with TRBJ2-6; 10 positions match TRBD2. Germline V gene lookup returns CDR1 SEHNR and CDR2 FQNEAQ (reference sequence). V shed 1 base and J 0 bases; nucleotides not matched to a gene: 0. The length of the CDR3 is 17 residues. The CDR3 region has the DNA TGTGCCAGCAGCTTAGGGACTAGCGGCTCTGGGGCCAACGTCCTGACTTTC. Translating it yields CASSLGTSGSGANVLTF.

This clonotype occurred many times. The V gene is TRBV4-2, the J gene TRBJ2-7; the D gene is possibly TRBD1 (5 bases). Germline V CDR1 and CDR2: LGHNA, YNFKEQ. This CDR3 contains 14 residues. V gave up 2 bases and J gave up 3 bases, with 11 bases separating them. CDR3: CASSQLQDIYEQYF. DNA for the CDR3: TGTGCCAGCAGCCAACTACAGGACATCTACGAGCAGTACTTC.

This clonotype was detected only a few times. The V and J genes are TRBV7-3 and TRBJ2-3; 7 nucleotides agree with TRBD2. The CDR3 extends over 16 amino acids. CDR1 is SGHTA and CDR2 is FQGTGA in the germline V gene. The trim removed 5 bases at V and 1 base at J, leaving 9 bases unmatched. The CDR3 region is CASSPTSLRGTDTQYF. The CDR3 bases are TGTGCCAGCAGCCCGACTAGCTTGAGGGGCACAGATACGCAGTATTTT.

The table lists this clonotype with many counts. V usage is TRBV30 and J usage is TRBJ2-3; D is uncertain. Germline CDR1 reads GTSNPN; CDR2 reads SVGIG (reference sequence). V dropped 0 bases and J dropped 2 bases, with 12 bases sitting between them. The CDR3 consists of 15 residues. CDR3 residues: CAWSVSRLPTDTQYF. CDR3 nucleotide sequence: TGTGCCTGGAGTGTATCGAGACTCCCCACAGATACGCAGTATTTT.

This clonotype was observed many times. V is TRBV20-1 and J is TRBJ2-7; D not resolved. The V gene's germline CDR1 is DFQATT and CDR2 SNEGSKA (reference sequence). Trimming took 3 bases from V and 1 from J, leaving 10 bases between them. This CDR3 has 13 amino acids. CDR3 in amino acids: CSASDSQSYEQYF. The CDR3 coding sequence is TGCAGTGCTAGTGATTCACAGTCCTACGAGCAGTACTTC.

This clonotype has a count of ten or more. The chain couples TRBV7-2 to TRBJ2-4; 8 bases agree with TRBD2. J gave up 8 bases and V 4 bases, and 16 bases lay outside the gene matches. There are 17 residues in the CDR3. Germline V gives CDR1 SGHTA, CDR2 FQGNSA. CDR3 region: CASSSPPAGAPGDIQYF. CDR3 nucleotides: TGTGCCAGCAGCTCTCCGCCAGCGGGAGCCCCAGGAGACATTCAGTACTTC.

The table lists this clonotype with many counts. The chain links TRBV4-2 to TRBJ2-1, with TRBD2 matching over 10 bases. CDR1 LGHNA and CDR2 YNFKEQ come from the germline V gene. This CDR3 has 16 amino acids. The junction had 5 bases not matched to a gene; V was cut back by 1 base and J by 5 bases. DNA for the CDR3: TGTGCCAGCAGCCAAGGCCTAGCGGGGGTGCACAATGAGCAGTTCTTC. This encodes CASSQGLAGVHNEQFF.

The chain is built from TRBV7-2 and TRBJ2-3, with D possibly being TRBD1 or TRBD2 (6 bases each). Germline CDR1 is SGHTA and CDR2 is FQGNSA. The V end lost 1 base, the J end lost 0 bases, and 11 bases lay between the germline ends. The CDR3 is 16 residues long. The CDR3 here is CASSLEGGISTDTQYF. CDR3 bases: TGTGCCAGCAGCTTAGAAGGGGGGATTAGCACAGATACGCAGTATTTT. Complete variable domain (other parts from reference TRBV7-2 and TRBJ2-3): GAGVSQSPSNKVTEKGKDVELRCDPISGHTALYWYRQSLGQGLEFLIYFQGNSAPDKSGLPSDRFSAERTGGSVSTLTIQRTQQEDSAVYLCASSLEGGISTDTQYFGPGTRLTVL.

The sample holds many counts of this clonotype. The gene calls are TRBV28 and TRBJ2-7; D uncertain. V was trimmed by 3 bases and J by 0 bases, leaving 6 bases between them. The CDR3 sequence is 13 residues long. Per the germline V gene, CDR1 is MDHEN and CDR2 is SYDVKM. CDR3 region: CASSLTYSYEQYF. The DNA of the CDR3 is TGTGCCAGCAGTTTGACATACTCCTACGAGCAGTACTTC.

This clonotype came up many times. The chain is built from TRBV5-1 and TRBJ1-5, with D tentatively TRBD1 (5 bases). The V end was cut by 2 bases, the J end by 0 bases, with 12 bases between. CDR3 length: 16 residues. Germline values: CDR1 SGHRS, CDR2 YFSETQ. The CDR3 bases are TGCGCCAGCAGCTTTGGGGGGATGTATAGCAATCAGCCCCAGCATTTT. Amino acid sequence: CASSFGGMYSNQPQHF.

The rearrangement joins TRBV6-1 to TRBJ1-1; 10 positions agree with TRBD1. The CDR3 has 20 residues. Losses at the gene ends were 5 bases for V and 6 bases for J; bases not matched to a gene: 24. Germline CDR1 and CDR2: MNHNS and SASEGT. The CDR3 sequence: CASSKNLVGIRDRGRAEAFF. The CDR3 DNA sequence: TGTGCCAGCAGTAAGAACCTCGTCGGGATCCGGGACAGGGGCAGGGCTGAAGCTTTCTTT.